These 2 T cell receptor beta chains were all obtained from the same sample, sequenced in a study of CD8+CD57+ T cells in acquired aplastic anemia (dated by TCRdb to between 2017 and 2018). Expansion of CD8+CD57+ cells had been shown by flow cytometry in the patients chosen for sequencing. The sequencer listed for this sample is Illumina HiSeq 2000. Profiling of TCR beta VDJ combinations and CDR3 sequences used genomic DNA as the template. The public reads were quality trimmed at Q25 with fastp and then assembled into clones with MiXCR by TCRdb, keeping productive beta chains. CDR3 protein duplicates are merged, each entry listing the most common genes and DNA. Present in this sample are 450,000 to 550,000 distinct CDR3 sequences, less than 35% of which were seen just once. Around 0.82% of the sample goes to the ten largest clones. The sample taken for sequencing was sorted CD4+, CD8+, or CD8+CD57+ T cells (not recorded which) from PBMCs. All receptors come from a human donor with aplastic anemia.

The rearrangement uses TRBV3-1 and TRBJ2-5; 12 nucleotides match TRBD2. The CDR3 has 16 amino acids. Looked up from germline, CDR1 is LGHDT and CDR2 is YNNKEL (reference sequence). The junction had 7 bases not matched to a gene; V was cut back by 3 bases and J by 5 bases. The CDR3 sequence is CASSHVTSGGRETQYF. The DNA for the CDR3 is TGTGCCAGCAGCCACGTGACTAGCGGGGGTAGGGAGACCCAGTACTTC.

This clonotype showed up just a few times. The gene calls are TRBV6-1 and TRBJ1-5; D is possibly TRBD1 (6 bases). Between the trimmed V and J ends, which lost 4 bases and 7 bases, there was a span of 23 bases. The CDR3 extends over 17 amino acids. Germline V CDR1 and CDR2: MNHNS, SASEGT. Here the CDR3 DNA reads TGTGCCAGCAGTGGTGAGGGGGACCGGGACCCATTCCAGCCCCAGCATTTT. Its protein product is CASSGEGDRDPFQPQHF.